This TCR beta chain is from a study of shared clonotypes between healthy human individuals. Study overall: Those who served as donors were a couple of women and three men between the ages of 18 and 49.

CDR1 SGHRS and CDR2 YFSETQ come from the germline V gene. The CDR3 runs 13 residues. With 4 bases removed from V and 5 bases from J, the gap between germline ends came to 13 bases. This clone was observed a single time. Its antigen remains unknown. Study findings and constraints: Sampling was confined to blood; repertoires within tissues likely differ. Clonotypes which were not shared had lower generation probabilities than clonotypes that all four donors shared.

Here immunoSEQ multiplex PCR was the method, and the copy in TCRdb shows in-frame clones only, minus some. The sample contains over a million clones, around 74% of which appear only once. The clonotype comes from a man aged 18 to 30 in good health. Sequences were obtained from memory CD4+ T cells sorted from blood. Subset given: CD45RA-negative fraction. The gene calls are TRBV5-1 and TRBJ2-7, with D unclear. In DNA, the CDR3 is TGCGCCAGCAGCGATAGAAGGTTCGACGAGCAGTACTTC. This sequence encodes CASSDRRFDEQYF.